This entry lists 11 T cell receptor beta chains sequenced from one sample in a study of identical twins. TCRdb used MiXCR to reprocess the 5' RACE reads, holding one entry per CDR3 protein. In the table there are 200,000 to 300,000 distinct CDR3 sequences, approximately 6.8% of which are singletons. These data were also filed under a second study, of yellow fever vaccine responses in identical twins.

Input material: CD8+ T cells sorted from blood. The source of these receptors is a woman under 30 in good health.

This clonotype was seen at least ten times. The chain couples TRBV2 to TRBJ2-2, with 8 positions matching TRBD2. The germline gives CDR1 SNHLY, CDR2 FYNNEI. The CDR3 totals 16 residues. V lost 6 bases to trimming and J lost 3 bases; unmatched junction nucleotides: 9. The DNA of the CDR3 is TGTGCCAGCAGGCCGGCCGGGAGGGCCTACACCGGGGAGCTGTTTTTT. It is translated as CASRPAGRAYTGELFF.

There are many counts of this clonotype. The J gene is TRBJ2-7, the V gene TRBV4-1, with 8 bases that match TRBD2. The germline V gene has CDR1 MGHRA and CDR2 YSYEKL. J was trimmed by 4 bases and V by 3 bases; bases with no gene match: 5. The CDR3 has 14 amino acids. CDR3 in DNA: TGCGCCAGCAGCCAGGTCAGCGGGAGTTACGAGCAGTACTTC. Amino acid sequence: CASSQVSGSYEQYF.

This clonotype was seen ten or more times. This chain connects TRBV7-9 to TRBJ2-5, with 10 bases identical to TRBD1. Germline V gives CDR1 SEHNR, CDR2 FQNEAQ (reference sequence). V gave up 3 bases and J gave up 3 bases; unmatched junction bases: 7. The CDR3 spans 16 residues. The CDR3 loop is CASSFRPGTGEETQYF. As DNA, the CDR3 is TGTGCCAGCAGCTTTCGCCCCGGGACAGGGGAAGAGACCCAGTACTTC.

This chain connects TRBV27 to TRBJ1-2, with 10 bases that match TRBD1. Unmatched junction bases numbered 2, after V lost 5 bases and J lost 2 bases. Per germline, CDR1 MNHEY and CDR2 SMNVEV (reference sequence). CDR3 length: 14 amino acids. Here the CDR3 reads CASSLGQGNYGYTF. The CDR3 DNA reads as TGTGCCAGCAGTCTGGGACAGGGGAACTATGGCTACACCTTC.

This clonotype was recorded at least ten times. The V and J genes are TRBV2 and TRBJ2-1; D gene uncertain. The CDR3 runs to 14 residues. Germline V gives CDR1 SNHLY, CDR2 FYNNEI. Trimming left V 4 bases short and J 3 bases short, with 10 bases between. CDR3 loop: CASSVGLGYNEQFF. As DNA, the CDR3 is TGTGCCAGCAGTGTAGGGCTAGGCTACAATGAGCAGTTCTTC.

This clonotype was seen a handful of times. The J gene is TRBJ2-2, the V gene TRBV4-1, with 7 bases that match TRBD1. The V segment lost 3 bases and the J segment 5 bases; nucleotides outside the gene matches: 9. The CDR3 is 16 residues long. Germline CDR1 MGHRA, CDR2 YSYEKL. CDR3 protein: CASSQNYRGGTGELFF. The CDR3 bases are TGCGCCAGCAGCCAGAATTACAGGGGCGGGACCGGGGAGCTGTTTTTT.

This clonotype has just a few counts. The rearrangement links TRBV20-1 to TRBJ2-7; D not certain. The CDR3 spans 12 residues. Trimming shortened V by 3 bases and J by 2 bases, and 8 bases separated the two germline ends. Germline V gene lookup returns CDR1 DFQATT and CDR2 SNEGSKA (reference sequence). CDR3 sequence reads: CSARDRTYEQYF. The CDR3 DNA reads as TGCAGTGCTAGGGACCGCACCTACGAGCAGTACTTC.

This clonotype was detected ten times or more. The chain combines TRBV13 with TRBJ1-2, with 8 bases identical to TRBD1. V trimming: 3 bases; J trimming: 7 bases; junction bases outside the gene matches: 4. CDR1 and CDR2 from the germline V gene are PRHDT and FYEKMQ (reference sequence). CDR3 length equals 13 residues. CDR3 coding DNA: TGTGCCAGCAGCTTTGGACAGGGCGGTGGCTACACCTTC. It is translated as CASSFGQGGGYTF. Supplemented by reference TRBV13 and TRBJ1-2, the full variable domain reads AAGVIQSPRHLIKEKRETATLKCYPIPRHDTVYWYQQGPGQDPQFLISFYEKMQSDKGSIPDRFSAQQFSDYHSELNMSSLELGDSALYFCASSFGQGGGYTFGSGTRLTVV.

This clonotype was seen only a few times. V and J are TRBV27 and TRBJ2-2; possibly TRBD1 or TRBD2 for D (5 bases each). Germline loops: CDR1 MNHEY, CDR2 SMNVEV (reference sequence). V was shortened by 0 bases and J by 6 bases, with 14 bases between the two germline ends. The CDR3 sequence is 16 residues long. CDR3 in amino acids: CASSLSMGEVAGELFF. DNA for the CDR3: TGTGCCAGCAGTTTATCGATGGGGGAAGTGGCCGGGGAGCTGTTTTTT.

The J gene is TRBJ2-7, the V gene TRBV10-2; 9 nucleotides match TRBD1. The V gene end was trimmed by 9 bases and the J gene end by 1 base; junction bases not matched to a gene: 10. Germline-derived CDR1 and CDR2 are WSHSY and SAAADI. The CDR3 runs 15 residues. The CDR3 sequence: CASLGGTGCSYEQYV. Here the CDR3 DNA reads TGCGCCAGTCTCGGCGGGACAGGGTGTTCCTACGAGCAGTACGTC.

This clonotype came up a few times. The genes are TRBV6-5 and TRBJ2-1, with D perhaps assigned TRBD1 or TRBD2 (5 bases each). The CDR3 length is 12 residues. Trimming took off 6 bases at V and 10 bases at J, with 13 bases between the two ends. Germline CDR1 MNHEY, CDR2 SVGAGI. In nucleotides, the CDR3 is TGTGCCAGCAGCCGGTCCGAGGGGGAGCAGTTCTTC. It encodes CASSRSEGEQFF.